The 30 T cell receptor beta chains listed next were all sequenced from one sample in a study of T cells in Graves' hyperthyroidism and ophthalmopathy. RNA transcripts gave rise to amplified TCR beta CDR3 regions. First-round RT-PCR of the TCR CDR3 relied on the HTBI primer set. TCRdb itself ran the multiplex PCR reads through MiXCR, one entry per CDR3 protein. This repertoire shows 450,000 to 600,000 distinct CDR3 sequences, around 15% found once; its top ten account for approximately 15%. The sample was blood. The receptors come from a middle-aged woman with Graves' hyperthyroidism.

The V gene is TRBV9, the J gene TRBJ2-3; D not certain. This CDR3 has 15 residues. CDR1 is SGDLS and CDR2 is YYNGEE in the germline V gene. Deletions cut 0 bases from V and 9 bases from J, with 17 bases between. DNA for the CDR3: TGTGCCAGCAGCGTAGGTTCGCCGAGCCTTGCCACGCAGTATTTT. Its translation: CASSVGSPSLATQYF.

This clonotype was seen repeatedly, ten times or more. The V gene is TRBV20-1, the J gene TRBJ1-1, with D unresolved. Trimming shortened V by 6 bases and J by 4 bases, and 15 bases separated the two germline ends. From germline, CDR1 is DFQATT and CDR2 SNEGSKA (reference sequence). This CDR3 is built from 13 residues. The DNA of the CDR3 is TGCAGTGCCGGCACCGGGATCTTCACTGAAGCTTTCTTT. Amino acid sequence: CSAGTGIFTEAFF.

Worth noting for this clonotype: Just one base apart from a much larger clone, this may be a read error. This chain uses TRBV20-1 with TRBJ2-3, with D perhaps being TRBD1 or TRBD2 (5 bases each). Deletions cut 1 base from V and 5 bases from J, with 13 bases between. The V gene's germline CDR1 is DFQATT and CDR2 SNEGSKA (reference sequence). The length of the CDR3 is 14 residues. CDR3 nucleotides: TGCAGTGCTAGAGGGGGGATAGGAATAGATACGCAGTATTTT. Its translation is CSARGGIGIDTQYF.

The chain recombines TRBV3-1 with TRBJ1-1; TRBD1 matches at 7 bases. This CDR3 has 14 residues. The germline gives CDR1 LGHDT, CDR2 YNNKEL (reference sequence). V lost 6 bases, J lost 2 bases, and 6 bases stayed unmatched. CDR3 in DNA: TGTGCCAGCAGGGCAACAGGGGCTAACACTGAAGCTTTCTTT. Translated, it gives CASRATGANTEAFF.

CDR3 residues: CASKDSWNEKLFF. The CDR3 DNA is TGTGCCAGCAAGGACAGTTGGAATGAAAAACTGTTTTTT. The J gene is TRBJ1-4, the V gene TRBV6-1; D is perhaps TRBD1 (6 bases). The CDR3 totals 13 residues. Germline lookup yields CDR1 MNHNS and CDR2 SASEGT. Trimming took off 7 bases at V and 5 bases at J, with 11 bases between the two ends.

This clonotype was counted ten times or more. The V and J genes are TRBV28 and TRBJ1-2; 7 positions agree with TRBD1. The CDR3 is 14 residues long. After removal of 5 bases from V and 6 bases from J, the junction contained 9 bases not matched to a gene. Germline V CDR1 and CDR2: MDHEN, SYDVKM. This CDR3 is CASSQRQGGDGYTF. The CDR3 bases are TGTGCCAGCAGTCAACGACAGGGAGGAGATGGCTACACCTTC.

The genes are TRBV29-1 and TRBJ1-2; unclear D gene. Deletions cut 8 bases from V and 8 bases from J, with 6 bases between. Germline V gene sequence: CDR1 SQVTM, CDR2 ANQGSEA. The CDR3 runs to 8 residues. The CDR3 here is CSFWGYTF. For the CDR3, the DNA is TGCAGCTTTTGGGGCTACACCTTC.

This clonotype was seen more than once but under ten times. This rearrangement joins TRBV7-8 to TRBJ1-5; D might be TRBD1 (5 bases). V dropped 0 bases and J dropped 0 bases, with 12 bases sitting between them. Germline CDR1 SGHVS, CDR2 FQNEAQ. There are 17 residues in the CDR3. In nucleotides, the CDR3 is TGTGCCAGCAGCTTAGCGGGGGGGTCGGGTAGCAATCAGCCCCAGCATTTT. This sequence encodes CASSLAGGSGSNQPQHF.

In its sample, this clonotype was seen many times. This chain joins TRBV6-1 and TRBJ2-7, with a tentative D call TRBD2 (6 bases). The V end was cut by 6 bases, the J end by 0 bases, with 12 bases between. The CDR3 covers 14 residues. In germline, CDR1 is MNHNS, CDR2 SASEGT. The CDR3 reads CASRETGSSYEQYF. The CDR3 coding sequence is TGTGCCAGCAGGGAGACCGGGAGCTCCTACGAGCAGTACTTC.

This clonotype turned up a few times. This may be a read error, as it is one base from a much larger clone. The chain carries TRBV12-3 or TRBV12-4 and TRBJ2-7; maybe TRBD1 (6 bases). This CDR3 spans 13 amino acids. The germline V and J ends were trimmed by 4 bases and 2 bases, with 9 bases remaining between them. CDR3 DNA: TGTGCCAGCAGTTGGGACACCCCCTACGAGCAGTACTTC. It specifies CASSWDTPYEQYF.

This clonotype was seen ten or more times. CDR3 in amino acids: CASIETGNTEAFF. The CDR3 nucleotides are TGTGCCAGCATTGAGACGGGGAACACTGAAGCTTTCTTT. The chain is built from TRBV6-1 and TRBJ1-1; no firm D call. V lost 7 bases, J lost 1 base, and 10 bases lay in between. This CDR3 spans 13 amino acids. CDR1 and CDR2 (germline): MNHNS, SASEGT.

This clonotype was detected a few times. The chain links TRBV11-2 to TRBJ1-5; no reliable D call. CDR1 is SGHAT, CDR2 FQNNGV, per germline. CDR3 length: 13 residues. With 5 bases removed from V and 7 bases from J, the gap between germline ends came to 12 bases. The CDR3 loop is CASSAHSDQPQHF. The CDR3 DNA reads TGTGCCAGCAGCGCCCACAGCGACCAGCCCCAGCATTTT.

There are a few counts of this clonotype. Written as DNA, the CDR3 is TGCAGTGCTAGAGACAGGGGGCGGGTGAGAGATGGCTACACCTTC. Its protein product is CSARDRGRVRDGYTF. The rearrangement uses TRBV20-1 and TRBJ1-2, with 8 positions matching TRBD1. The CDR3 consists of 15 residues. In germline, CDR1 is DFQATT, CDR2 SNEGSKA (reference sequence). V was pared by 0 bases and J by 6 bases, with 9 bases of the junction left unmatched.

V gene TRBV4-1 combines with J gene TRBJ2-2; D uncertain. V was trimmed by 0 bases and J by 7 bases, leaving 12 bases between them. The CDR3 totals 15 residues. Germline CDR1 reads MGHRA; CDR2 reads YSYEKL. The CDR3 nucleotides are TGCGCCAGCAGCCAAGATGAGCGTTCTGGCGGGGAGCTGTTTTTT. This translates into CASSQDERSGGELFF.

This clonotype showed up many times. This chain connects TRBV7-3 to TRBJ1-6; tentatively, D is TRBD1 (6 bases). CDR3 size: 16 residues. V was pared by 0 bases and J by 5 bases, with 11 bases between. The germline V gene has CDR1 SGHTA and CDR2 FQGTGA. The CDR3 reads CASSLTRTVNNSPLHF. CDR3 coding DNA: TGTGCCAGCAGCTTAACCCGGACAGTCAATAATTCACCCCTCCACTTT.

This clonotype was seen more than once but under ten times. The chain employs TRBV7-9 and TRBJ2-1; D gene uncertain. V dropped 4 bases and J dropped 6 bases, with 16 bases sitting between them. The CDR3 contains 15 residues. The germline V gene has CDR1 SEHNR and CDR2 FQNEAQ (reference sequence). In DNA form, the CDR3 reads TGTGCCAGCAGCTCACCGGGCGCTCACGCCAATGAGCAGTTCTTC. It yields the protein CASSSPGAHANEQFF.

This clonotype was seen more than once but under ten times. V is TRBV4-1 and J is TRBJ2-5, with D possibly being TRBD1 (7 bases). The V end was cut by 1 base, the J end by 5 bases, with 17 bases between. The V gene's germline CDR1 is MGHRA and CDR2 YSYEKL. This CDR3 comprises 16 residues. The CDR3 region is CASSQARGPGGETQYF. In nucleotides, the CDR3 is TGCGCCAGCAGCCAAGCCAGAGGACCAGGGGGGGAGACCCAGTACTTC.

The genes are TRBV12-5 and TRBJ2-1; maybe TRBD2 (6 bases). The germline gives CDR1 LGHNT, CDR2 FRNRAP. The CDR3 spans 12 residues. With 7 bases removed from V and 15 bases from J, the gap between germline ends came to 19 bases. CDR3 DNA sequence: TGTGCTAGTGACAGCCCCGGGACTTGGTCGTTCTTC. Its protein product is CASDSPGTWSFF.

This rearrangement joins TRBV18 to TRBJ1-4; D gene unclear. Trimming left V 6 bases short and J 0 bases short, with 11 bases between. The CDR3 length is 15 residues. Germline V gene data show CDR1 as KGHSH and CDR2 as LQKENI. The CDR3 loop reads CASSPSLTTNEKLFF. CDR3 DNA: TGTGCCAGCTCCCCTTCTCTGACAACTAATGAAAAACTGTTTTTT. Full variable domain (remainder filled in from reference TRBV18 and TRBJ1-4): NAGVMQNPRHLVRRRGQEARLRCSPMKGHSHVYWYRQLPEEGLKFMVYLQKENIIDESGMPKERFSAEFPKEGPSILRIQQVVRGDSAAYFCASSPSLTTNEKLFFGSGTQLSVL.

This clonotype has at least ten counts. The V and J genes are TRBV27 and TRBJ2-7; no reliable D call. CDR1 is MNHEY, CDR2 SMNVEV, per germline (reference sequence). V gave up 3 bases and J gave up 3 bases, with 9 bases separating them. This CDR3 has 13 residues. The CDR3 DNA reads TGTGCCAGCAGTTTCAATCCACTCTACGAGCAGTACTTC. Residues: CASSFNPLYEQYF.

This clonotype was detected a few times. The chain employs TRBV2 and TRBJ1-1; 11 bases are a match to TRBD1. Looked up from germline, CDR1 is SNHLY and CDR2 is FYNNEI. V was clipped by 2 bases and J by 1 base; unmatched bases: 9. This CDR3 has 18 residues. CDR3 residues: CASSERTGGTIRNTEAFF. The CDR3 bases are TGTGCCAGCAGTGAACGGACAGGGGGCACGATTCGGAACACTGAAGCTTTCTTT.

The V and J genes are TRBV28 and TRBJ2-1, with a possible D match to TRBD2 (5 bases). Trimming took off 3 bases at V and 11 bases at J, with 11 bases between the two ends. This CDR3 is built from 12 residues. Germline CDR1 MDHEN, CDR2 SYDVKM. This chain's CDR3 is CASSLAGPKQFF. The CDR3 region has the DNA TGTGCCAGCAGTTTGGCGGGCCCAAAGCAGTTCTTC.

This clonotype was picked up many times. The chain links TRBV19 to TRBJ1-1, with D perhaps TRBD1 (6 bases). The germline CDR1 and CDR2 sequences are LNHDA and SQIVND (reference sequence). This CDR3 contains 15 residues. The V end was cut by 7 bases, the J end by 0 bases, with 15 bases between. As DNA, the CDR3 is TGTGCCAGTACCTCGGGGGGGACATTGAACACTGAAGCTTTCTTT. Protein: CASTSGGTLNTEAFF.

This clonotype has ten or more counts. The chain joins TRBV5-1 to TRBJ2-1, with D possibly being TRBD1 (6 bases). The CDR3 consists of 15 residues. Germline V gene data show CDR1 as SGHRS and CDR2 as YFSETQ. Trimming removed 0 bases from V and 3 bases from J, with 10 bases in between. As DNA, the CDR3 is TGCGCCAGCAGCTTGGAAAGGGACAACTACAATGAGCAGTTCTTC. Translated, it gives CASSLERDNYNEQFF.

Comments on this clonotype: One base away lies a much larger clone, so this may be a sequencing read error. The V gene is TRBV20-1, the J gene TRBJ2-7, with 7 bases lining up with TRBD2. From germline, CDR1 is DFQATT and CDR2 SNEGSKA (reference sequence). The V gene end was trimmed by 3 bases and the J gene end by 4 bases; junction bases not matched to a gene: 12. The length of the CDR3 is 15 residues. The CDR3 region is CSASGAGESLYEQYF. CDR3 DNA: TGCAGTGCTAGCGGGGCGGGAGAAAGTTTGTACGAGCAGTACTTC.

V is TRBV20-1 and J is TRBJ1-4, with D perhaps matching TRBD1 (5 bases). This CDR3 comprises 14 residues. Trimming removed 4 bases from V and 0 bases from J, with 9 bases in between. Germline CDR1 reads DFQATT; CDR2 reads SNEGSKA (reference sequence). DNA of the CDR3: TGCAGTGCTAAGGACACCTCAACTAATGAAAAACTGTTTTTT. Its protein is CSAKDTSTNEKLFF.

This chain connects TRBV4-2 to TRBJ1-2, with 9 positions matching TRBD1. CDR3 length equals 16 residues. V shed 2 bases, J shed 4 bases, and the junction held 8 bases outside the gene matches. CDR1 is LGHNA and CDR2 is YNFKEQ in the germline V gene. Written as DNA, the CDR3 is TGTGCCAGCAGCCAAAGGACAGGGGACGCTGGCTATGGCTACACCTTC. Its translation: CASSQRTGDAGYGYTF.

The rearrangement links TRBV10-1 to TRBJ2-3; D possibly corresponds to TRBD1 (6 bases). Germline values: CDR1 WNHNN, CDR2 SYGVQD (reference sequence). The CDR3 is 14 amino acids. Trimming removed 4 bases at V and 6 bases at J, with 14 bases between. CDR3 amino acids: CASSAGDTWDTQYF. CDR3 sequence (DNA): TGCGCCAGCAGTGCCGGGGACACCTGGGATACGCAGTATTTT.

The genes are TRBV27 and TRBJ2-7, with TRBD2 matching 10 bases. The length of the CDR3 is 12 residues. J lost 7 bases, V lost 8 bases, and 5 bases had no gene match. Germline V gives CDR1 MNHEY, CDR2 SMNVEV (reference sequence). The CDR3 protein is CASGIAGGEQYF. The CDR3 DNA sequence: TGTGCCAGCGGGATAGCGGGAGGTGAGCAGTACTTC.

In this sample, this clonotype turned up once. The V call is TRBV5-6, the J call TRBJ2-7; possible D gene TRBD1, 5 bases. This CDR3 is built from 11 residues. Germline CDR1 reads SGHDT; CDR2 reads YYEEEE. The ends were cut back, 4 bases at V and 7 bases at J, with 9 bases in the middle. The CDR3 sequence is CASSVRQEQYF. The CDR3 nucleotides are TGTGCCAGCAGCGTGAGACAGGAGCAGTACTTC.